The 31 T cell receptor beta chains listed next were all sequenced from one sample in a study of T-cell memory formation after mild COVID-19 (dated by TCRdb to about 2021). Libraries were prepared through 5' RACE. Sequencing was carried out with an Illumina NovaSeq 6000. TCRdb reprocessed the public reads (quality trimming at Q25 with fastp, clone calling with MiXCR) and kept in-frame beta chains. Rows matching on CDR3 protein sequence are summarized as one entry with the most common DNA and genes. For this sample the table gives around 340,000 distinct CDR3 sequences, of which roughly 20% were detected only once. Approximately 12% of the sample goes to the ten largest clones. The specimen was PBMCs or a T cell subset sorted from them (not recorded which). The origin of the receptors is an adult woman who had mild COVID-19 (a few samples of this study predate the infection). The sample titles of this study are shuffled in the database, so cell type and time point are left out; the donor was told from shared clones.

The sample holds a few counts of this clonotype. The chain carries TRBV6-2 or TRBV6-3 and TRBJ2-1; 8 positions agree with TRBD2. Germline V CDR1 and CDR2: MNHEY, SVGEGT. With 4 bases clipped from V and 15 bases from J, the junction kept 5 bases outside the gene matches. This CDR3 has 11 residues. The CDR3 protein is CASSSREVPFF. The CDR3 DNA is TGTGCCAGCAGTTCGCGGGAGGTACCGTTCTTC.

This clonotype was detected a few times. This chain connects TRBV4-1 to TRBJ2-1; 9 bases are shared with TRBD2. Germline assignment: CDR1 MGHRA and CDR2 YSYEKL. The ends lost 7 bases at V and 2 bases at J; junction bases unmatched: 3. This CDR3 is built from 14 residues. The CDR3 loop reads CASTERGAYNEQFF. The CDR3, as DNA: TGCGCCAGCACGGAGCGGGGGGCCTACAATGAGCAGTTCTTC.

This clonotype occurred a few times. The CDR3 nucleotides read TGTGCCACCAGCAGACCACTCCCGGGACTTGTGAATGAGCAGTTCTTC. This encodes CATSRPLPGLVNEQFF. The chain combines TRBV15 with TRBJ2-1, with a tentative D call TRBD2 (6 bases). The germline gives CDR1 LNHNV, CDR2 YYDKDF (reference sequence). V lost 2 bases and J lost 7, with 18 bases in between. This CDR3 has 16 residues.

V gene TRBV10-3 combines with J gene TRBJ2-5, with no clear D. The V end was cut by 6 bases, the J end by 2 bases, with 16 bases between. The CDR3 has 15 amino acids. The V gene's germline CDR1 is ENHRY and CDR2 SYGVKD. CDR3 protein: CAISQIETKQETQYF. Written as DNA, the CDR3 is TGTGCCATCAGCCAAATTGAGACCAAGCAAGAGACCCAGTACTTC.

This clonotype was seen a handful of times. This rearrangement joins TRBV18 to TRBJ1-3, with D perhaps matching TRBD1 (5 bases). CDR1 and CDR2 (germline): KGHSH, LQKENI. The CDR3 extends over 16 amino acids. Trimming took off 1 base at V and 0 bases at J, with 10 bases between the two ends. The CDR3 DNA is TGTGCCAGCTCACCACAGGGGCGAAGCTCTGGAAACACCATATATTTT. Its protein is CASSPQGRSSGNTIYF.

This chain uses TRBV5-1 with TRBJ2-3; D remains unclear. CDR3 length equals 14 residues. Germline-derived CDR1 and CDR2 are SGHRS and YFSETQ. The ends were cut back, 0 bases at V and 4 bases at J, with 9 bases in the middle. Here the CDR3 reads CASSLEGLPDTQYF. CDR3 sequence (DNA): TGCGCCAGCAGCTTGGAAGGTTTACCAGATACGCAGTATTTT.

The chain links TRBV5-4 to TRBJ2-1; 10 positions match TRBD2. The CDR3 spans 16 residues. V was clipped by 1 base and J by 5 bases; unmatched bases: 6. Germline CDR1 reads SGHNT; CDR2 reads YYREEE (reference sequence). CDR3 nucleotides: TGTGCCAGCAGCTTGAGGTTGCTAGCGGGGGACAATGAGCAGTTCTTC. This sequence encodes CASSLRLLAGDNEQFF.

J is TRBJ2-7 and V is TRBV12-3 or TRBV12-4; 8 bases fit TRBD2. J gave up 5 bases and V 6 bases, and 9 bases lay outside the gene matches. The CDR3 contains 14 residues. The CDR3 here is CASSPSGGIDEQYF. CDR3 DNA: TGTGCCAGCAGCCCGAGCGGGGGAATCGACGAGCAGTACTTC.

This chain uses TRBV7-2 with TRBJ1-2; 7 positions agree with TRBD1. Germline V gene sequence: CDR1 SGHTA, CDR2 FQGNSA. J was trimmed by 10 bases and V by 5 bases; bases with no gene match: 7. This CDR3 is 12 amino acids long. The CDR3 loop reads CASSPPTGTYTF. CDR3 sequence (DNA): TGTGCCAGCAGCCCGCCGACAGGGACCTACACCTTC.

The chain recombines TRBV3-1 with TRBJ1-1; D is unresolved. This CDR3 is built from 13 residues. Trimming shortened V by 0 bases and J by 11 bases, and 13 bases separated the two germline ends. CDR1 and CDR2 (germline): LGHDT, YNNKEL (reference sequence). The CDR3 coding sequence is TGTGCCAGCAGCCAAGATGGGGTCGGACCCGCTTTCTTT. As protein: CASSQDGVGPAFF.

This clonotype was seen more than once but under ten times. This CDR3 is CSARGGRSNQPQHF. For the CDR3, the DNA is TGCAGTGCTAGAGGAGGCCGTAGCAATCAGCCCCAGCATTTT. The chain has TRBV20-1 and TRBJ1-5, with no clear D. CDR3 length: 14 amino acids. Germline V gives CDR1 DFQATT, CDR2 SNEGSKA (reference sequence). Trimming cost V 1 base and J 0 bases, with 7 bases left between them.

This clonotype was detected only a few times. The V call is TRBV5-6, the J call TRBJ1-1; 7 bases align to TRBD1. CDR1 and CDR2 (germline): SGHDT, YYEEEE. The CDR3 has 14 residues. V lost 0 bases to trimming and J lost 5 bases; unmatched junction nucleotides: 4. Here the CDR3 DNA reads TGTGCCAGCAGCTTGGCCGTCAGGGGGACTGAAGCTTTCTTT. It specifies CASSLAVRGTEAFF.

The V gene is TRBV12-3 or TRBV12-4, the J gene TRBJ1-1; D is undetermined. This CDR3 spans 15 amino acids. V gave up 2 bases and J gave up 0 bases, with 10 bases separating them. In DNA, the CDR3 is TGTGCCAGCAGTTTATCCCCCACGATGAACACTGAAGCTTTCTTT. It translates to CASSLSPTMNTEAFF.

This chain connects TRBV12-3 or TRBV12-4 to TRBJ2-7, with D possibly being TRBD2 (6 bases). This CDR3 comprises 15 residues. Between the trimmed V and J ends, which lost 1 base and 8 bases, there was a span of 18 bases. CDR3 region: CASSLVYRELGQQYF. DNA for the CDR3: TGTGCCAGCAGTTTAGTGTACCGGGAGCTGGGTCAGCAGTACTTC.

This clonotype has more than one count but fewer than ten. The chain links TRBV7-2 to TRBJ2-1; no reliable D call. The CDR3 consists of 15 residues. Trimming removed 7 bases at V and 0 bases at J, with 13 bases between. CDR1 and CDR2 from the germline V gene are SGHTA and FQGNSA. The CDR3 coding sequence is TGTGCCAGCACCTCCGGGTTCGGCTCCTACAATGAGCAGTTCTTC. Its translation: CASTSGFGSYNEQFF.

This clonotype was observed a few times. Here the CDR3 DNA reads TGTGCCAGCTCACCAAGGGGGGAGCTGAACTATGGCTACACCTTC. Translating gives CASSPRGELNYGYTF. The rearrangement joins TRBV18 to TRBJ1-2, with a possible D match to TRBD1 (6 bases). With 2 bases removed from V and 2 bases from J, the gap between germline ends came to 12 bases. The CDR3 totals 15 residues. Looked up from germline, CDR1 is KGHSH and CDR2 is LQKENI.

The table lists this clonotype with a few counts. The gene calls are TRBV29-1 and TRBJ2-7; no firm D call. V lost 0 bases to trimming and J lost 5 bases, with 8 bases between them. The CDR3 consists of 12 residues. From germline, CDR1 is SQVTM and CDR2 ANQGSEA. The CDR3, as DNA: TGCAGCGTTGAAGACGCAAGGGACGAGCAGTACTTC. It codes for CSVEDARDEQYF.

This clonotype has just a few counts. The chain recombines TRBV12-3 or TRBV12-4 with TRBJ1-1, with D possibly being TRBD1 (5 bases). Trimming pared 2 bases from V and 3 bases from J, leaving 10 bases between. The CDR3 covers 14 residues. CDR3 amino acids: CASSLRGADTEAFF. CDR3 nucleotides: TGTGCCAGCAGTTTAAGGGGCGCAGACACTGAAGCTTTCTTT.

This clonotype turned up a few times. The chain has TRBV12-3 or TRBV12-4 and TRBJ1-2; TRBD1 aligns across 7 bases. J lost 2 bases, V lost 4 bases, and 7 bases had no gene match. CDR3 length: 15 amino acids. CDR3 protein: CASSWGQRTNYGYTF. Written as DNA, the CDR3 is TGTGCCAGCAGTTGGGGACAGAGAACCAACTATGGCTACACCTTC.

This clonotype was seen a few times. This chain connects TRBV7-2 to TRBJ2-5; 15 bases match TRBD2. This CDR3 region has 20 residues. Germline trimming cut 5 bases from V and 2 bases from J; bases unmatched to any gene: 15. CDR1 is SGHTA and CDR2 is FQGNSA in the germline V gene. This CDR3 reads CASSGRTSGRALLTQETQYF. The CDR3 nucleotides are TGTGCCAGCAGCGGTAGGACTAGCGGGAGGGCCCTGCTTACTCAAGAGACCCAGTACTTC.

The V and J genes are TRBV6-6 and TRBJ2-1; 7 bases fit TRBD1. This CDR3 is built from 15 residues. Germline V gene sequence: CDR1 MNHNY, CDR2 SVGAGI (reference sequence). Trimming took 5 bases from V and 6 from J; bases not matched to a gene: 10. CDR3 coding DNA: TGTGCCAGCAGTCTCAGACAGGGCCATGGCAATGAGCAGTTCTTC. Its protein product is CASSLRQGHGNEQFF.

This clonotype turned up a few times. The CDR3 DNA reads TGTGCCAGCAGGGGGGCACTCCATTCAGATACGCAGTATTTT. It specifies CASRGALHSDTQYF. The chain links TRBV2 to TRBJ2-3; a possible D gene is TRBD1 (6 bases). CDR3 length: 14 residues. CDR1 and CDR2 from the germline V gene are SNHLY and FYNNEI. Trimming pared 6 bases from V and 4 bases from J, leaving 14 bases between.

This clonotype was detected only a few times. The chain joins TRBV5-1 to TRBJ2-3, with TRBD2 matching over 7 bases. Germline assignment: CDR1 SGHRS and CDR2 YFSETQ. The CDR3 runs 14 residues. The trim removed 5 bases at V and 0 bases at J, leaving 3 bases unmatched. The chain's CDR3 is CASRDGRSTDTQYF. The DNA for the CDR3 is TGCGCCAGCAGGGACGGGAGGAGCACAGATACGCAGTATTTT.

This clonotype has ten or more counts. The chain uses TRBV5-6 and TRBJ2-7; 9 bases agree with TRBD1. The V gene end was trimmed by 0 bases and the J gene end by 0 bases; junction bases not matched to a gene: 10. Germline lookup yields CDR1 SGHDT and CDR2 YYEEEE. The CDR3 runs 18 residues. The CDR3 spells CASSLGLRTGANSYEQYF. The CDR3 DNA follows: TGTGCCAGCAGCTTGGGGCTCCGGACAGGGGCTAACTCCTACGAGCAGTACTTC.

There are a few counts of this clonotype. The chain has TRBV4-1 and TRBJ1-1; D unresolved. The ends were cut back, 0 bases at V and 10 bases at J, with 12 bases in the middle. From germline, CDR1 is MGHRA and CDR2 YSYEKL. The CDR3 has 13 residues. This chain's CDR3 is CASSQDYRGRAFF. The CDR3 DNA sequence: TGCGCCAGCAGCCAAGATTATAGAGGTAGAGCTTTCTTT.

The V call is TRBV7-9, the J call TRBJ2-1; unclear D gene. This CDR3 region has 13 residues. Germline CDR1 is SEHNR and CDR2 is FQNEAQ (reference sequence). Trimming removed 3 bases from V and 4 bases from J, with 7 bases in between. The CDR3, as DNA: TGTGCCAGCAGCTTGCCAGAATACAATGAGCAGTTCTTC. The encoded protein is CASSLPEYNEQFF.

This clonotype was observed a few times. The CDR3 loop is CASSLAGQIYEQYF. CDR3 DNA sequence: TGTGCCAGCAGTTTAGCGGGACAGATCTACGAGCAGTACTTC. The gene calls are TRBV27 and TRBJ2-7, with D possibly matching TRBD1 (7 bases). The CDR3 covers 14 residues. V was pared by 2 bases and J by 3 bases, with 11 bases between. The germline CDR1 and CDR2 sequences are MNHEY and SMNVEV (reference sequence).

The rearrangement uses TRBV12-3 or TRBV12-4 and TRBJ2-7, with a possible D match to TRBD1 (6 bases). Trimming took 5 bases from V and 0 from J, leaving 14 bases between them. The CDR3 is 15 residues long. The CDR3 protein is CASSPYRALSYEQYF. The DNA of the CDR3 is TGTGCCAGCAGTCCCTACAGGGCACTCTCCTACGAGCAGTACTTC.

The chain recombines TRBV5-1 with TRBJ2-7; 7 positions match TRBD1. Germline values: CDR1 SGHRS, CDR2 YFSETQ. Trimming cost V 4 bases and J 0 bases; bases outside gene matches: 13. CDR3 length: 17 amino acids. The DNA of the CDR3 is TGCGCCAGCAGCCCCGGGACAGCCCTGCGACTCTCCTACGAGCAGTACTTC. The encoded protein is CASSPGTALRLSYEQYF.

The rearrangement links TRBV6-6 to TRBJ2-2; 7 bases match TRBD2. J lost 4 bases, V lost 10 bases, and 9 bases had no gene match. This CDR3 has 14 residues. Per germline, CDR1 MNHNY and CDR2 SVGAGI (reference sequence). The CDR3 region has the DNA TGTGCCACCTTAGCGGGCGGCGGCACCGGGGAGCTGTTTTTT. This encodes CATLAGGGTGELFF.

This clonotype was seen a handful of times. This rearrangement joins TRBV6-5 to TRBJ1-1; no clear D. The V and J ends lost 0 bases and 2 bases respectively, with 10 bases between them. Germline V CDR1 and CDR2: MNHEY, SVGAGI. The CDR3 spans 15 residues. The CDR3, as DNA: TGTGCCAGCAGTTACTCACACGGACCCAACACTGAAGCTTTCTTT. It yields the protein CASSYSHGPNTEAFF.